This TCR beta chain was sequenced for a study of shared clonotypes between healthy human individuals. Whole-study results and caveats: A generally larger estimated richness was seen in naive subsets than in memory subsets.

Germline loops: CDR1 KGHSH, CDR2 LQKENI. The V end was cut by 2 bases, the J end by 2 bases, with 13 bases between. CDR3 length: 15 amino acids. Of note for this clone: What it recognizes is unknown.

Sequencing was performed with immunoSEQ multiplex PCR; in TCRdb, only in-frame clones are kept and a portion is missing. The sample carries about 2.4 million clones, approximately 93% recorded once. The origin of this receptor is a man aged 18 to 29 in good health. Some clones in this sample may be carry-over from other donors' samples. J is TRBJ2-7 and V is TRBV18; D is unclear. Sequencing was performed on naive CD4+ T cells from PBMCs. This sample's subset: CD45RA+ positively selected. The CDR3 region has the DNA TGTGCCAGCTCACCAACAGCAGGCAGGACCTACGAGCAGTACTTC. It codes for CASSPTAGRTYEQYF.